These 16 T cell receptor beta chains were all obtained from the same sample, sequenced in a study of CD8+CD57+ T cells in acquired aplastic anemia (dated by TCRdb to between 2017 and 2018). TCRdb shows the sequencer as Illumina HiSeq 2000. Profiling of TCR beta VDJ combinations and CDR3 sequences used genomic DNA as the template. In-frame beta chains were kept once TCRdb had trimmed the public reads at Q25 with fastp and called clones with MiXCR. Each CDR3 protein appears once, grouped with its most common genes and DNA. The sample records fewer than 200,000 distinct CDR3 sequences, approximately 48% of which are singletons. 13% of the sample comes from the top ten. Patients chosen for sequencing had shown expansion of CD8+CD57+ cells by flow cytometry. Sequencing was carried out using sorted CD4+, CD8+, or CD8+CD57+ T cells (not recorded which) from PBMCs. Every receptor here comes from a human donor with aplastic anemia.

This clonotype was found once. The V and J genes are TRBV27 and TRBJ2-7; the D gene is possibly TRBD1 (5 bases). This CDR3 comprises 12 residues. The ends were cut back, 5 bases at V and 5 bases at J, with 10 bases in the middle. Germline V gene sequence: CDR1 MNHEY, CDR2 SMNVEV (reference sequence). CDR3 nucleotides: TGTGCCAGCAGTCAGGGTCTCAACGAGCAGTACTTC. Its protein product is CASSQGLNEQYF.

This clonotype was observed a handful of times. The CDR3 DNA follows: TGTGCCAGCAGCTTACTCCTCAATTCACCCCTCCACTTT. It yields the protein CASSLLLNSPLHF. The chain employs TRBV7-2 and TRBJ1-6, with no clear D. V gave up 2 bases and J gave up 7 bases, with 6 bases separating them. Per the germline V gene, CDR1 is SGHTA and CDR2 is FQGNSA. The CDR3 contains 13 residues.

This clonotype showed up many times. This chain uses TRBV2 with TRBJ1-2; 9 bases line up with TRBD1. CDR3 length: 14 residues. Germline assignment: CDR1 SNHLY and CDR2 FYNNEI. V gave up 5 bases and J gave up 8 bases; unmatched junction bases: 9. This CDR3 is CASSFVGQGRGYTF. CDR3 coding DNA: TGTGCCAGCAGTTTTGTGGGACAGGGTCGAGGCTACACCTTC.

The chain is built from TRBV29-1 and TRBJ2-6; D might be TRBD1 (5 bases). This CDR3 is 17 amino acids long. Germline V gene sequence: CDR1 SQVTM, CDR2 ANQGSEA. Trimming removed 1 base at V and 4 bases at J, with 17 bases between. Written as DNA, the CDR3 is TGCAGCGTTGAAGGGGTTTTGGTAGGGGTCGGGGCCAACGTCCTGACTTTC. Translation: CSVEGVLVGVGANVLTF.

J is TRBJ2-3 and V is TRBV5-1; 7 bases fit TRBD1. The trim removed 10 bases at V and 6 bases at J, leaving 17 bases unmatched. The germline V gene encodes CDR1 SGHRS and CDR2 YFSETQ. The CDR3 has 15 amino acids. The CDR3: CASSYQTGISDTQYF. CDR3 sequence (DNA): TGCGCCTCCTCCTATCAGACAGGGATTTCGGATACGCAGTATTTT.

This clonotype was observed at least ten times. CDR3 DNA: TGCGCCAGCAGCCTCCGACAGGTGCCAGATACGCAGTATTTT. Translation: CASSLRQVPDTQYF. V and J are TRBV5-1 and TRBJ2-3; tentative D call: TRBD1 (6 bases). V lost 4 bases, J lost 4 bases, and 13 bases lay in between. The CDR3 length is 14 residues. The germline V gene encodes CDR1 SGHRS and CDR2 YFSETQ.

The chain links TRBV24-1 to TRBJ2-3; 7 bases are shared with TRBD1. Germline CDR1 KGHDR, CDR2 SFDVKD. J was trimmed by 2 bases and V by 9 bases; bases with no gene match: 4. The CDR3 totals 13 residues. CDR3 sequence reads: CATGTENTDTQYF. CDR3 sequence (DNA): TGTGCCACCGGGACAGAAAACACAGATACGCAGTATTTT.

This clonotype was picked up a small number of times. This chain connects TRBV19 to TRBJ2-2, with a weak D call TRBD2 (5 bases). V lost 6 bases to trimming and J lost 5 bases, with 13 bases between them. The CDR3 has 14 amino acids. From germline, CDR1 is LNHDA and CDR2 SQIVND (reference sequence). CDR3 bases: TGTGCCAGTAGAGAGCTAGCCGGTACCGGGGAGCTGTTTTTT. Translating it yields CASRELAGTGELFF.

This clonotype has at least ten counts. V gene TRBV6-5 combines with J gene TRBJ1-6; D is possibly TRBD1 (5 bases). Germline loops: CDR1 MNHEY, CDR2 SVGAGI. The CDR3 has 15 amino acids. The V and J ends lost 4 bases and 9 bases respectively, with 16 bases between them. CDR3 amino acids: CASSFTGQGRSPLHF. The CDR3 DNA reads TGTGCCAGCAGTTTCACAGGACAAGGGCGTTCACCCCTCCACTTT.

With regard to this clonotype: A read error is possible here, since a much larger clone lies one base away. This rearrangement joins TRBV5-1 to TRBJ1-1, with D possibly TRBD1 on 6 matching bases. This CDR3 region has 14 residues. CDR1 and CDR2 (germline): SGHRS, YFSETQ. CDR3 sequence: CASSIDRPNTEASF. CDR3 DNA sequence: TGCGCCAGCAGCATTGACAGGCCGAACACTGAAGCTTCCTTT.

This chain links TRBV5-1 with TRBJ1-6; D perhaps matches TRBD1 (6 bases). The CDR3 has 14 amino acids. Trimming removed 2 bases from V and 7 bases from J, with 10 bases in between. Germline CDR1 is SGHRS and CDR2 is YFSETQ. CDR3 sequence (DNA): TGCGCCAGCAGCTTTAACAGGGAAAATTCACCCCTCCACTTT. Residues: CASSFNRENSPLHF. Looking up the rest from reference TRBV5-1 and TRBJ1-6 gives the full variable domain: KAGVTQTPRYLIKTRGQQVTLSCSPISGHRSVSWYQQTPGQGLQFLFEYFSETQRNKGNFPGRFSGRQFSNSRSEMNVSTLELGDSALYLCASSFNRENSPLHFGNGTRLTVT.

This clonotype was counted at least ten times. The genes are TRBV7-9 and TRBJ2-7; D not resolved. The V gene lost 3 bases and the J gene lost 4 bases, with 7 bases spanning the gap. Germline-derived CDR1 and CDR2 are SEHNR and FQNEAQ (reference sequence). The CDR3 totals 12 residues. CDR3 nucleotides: TGTGCCAGCAGCTTGTCGGGTTACGAGCAGTACTTC. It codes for CASSLSGYEQYF. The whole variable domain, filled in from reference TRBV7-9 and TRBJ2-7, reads DTGVSQNPRHKITKRGQNVTFRCDPISEHNRLYWYRQTLGQGPEFLTYFQNEAQLEKSRLLSDRFSAERPKGSFSTLEIQRTEQGDSAMYLCASSLSGYEQYFGPGTRLTVT.

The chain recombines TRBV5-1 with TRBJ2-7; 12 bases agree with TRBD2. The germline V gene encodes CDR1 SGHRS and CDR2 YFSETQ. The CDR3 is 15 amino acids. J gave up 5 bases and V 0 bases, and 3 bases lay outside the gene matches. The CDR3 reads CASSLGLAGVDEQYF. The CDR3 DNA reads TGCGCCAGCAGCTTGGGACTAGCGGGAGTAGACGAGCAGTACTTC.

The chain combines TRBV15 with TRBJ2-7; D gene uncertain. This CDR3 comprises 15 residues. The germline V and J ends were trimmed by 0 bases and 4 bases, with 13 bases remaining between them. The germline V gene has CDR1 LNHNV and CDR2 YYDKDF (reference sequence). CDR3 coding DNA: TGTGCCACCAGCAGAGACCCCAGGAGTTCGTACGAGCAGTACTTC. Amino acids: CATSRDPRSSYEQYF.

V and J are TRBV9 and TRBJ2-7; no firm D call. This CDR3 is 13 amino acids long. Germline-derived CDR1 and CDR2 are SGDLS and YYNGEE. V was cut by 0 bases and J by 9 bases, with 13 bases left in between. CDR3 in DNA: TGTGCCAGCAGCGTAGCTCCGACACTCGGGCAGTACTTC. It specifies CASSVAPTLGQYF.

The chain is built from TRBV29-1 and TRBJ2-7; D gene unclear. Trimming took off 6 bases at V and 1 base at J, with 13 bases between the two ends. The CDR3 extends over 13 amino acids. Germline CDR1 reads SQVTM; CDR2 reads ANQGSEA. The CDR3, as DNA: TGCAGCGTGTTGTCCCTCTCATCCTACGAGCAGTACTTC. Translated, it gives CSVLSLSSYEQYF.